Each of the 23 T cell receptor beta chains below was sequenced from the same sample in a study of cytomegalovirus exposure and HLA in healthy donors. Sequencing used immunoSEQ multiplex PCR; TCRdb keeps in-frame clones, though not all of them. The sample yields 110,000 to 150,000 clones, approximately 94% seen once. Sequencing used PBMCs. Receptor source: a man between 18 and 35 years old in good health and CMV-seropositive.

V is TRBV19 and J is TRBJ2-7, with TRBD2 identical over 9 bases. With V trimmed by 3 bases and J by 0 bases, 9 bases remained unmatched. The CDR3 consists of 17 residues. Looked up from germline, CDR1 is LNHDA and CDR2 is SQIVND (reference sequence). The CDR3 DNA sequence: TGTGCCAGTAGTATCGGAGCTAGCGGGGCCAGCTCCTACGAGCAGTACTTC. Amino acids: CASSIGASGASSYEQYF.

This chain joins TRBV7-9 and TRBJ2-5, with TRBD2 matching over 11 bases. CDR3 size: 15 residues. Germline CDR1 reads SEHNR; CDR2 reads FQNEAQ (reference sequence). J was trimmed by 3 bases and V by 5 bases; bases with no gene match: 5. This chain's CDR3 is CASSPGLAGEETQYF. The CDR3 region has the DNA TGTGCCAGCAGCCCTGGACTAGCGGGCGAAGAGACCCAGTACTTC.

The chain recombines TRBV4-1 with TRBJ2-1, with 12 bases that match TRBD2. The CDR3 totals 15 residues. The J segment lost 8 bases and the V segment lost 4 bases, leaving 6 bases of the junction unmatched. Germline CDR1 and CDR2: MGHRA and YSYEKL. The CDR3 loop is CASSLETSGSDEQFF. The CDR3 DNA reads as TGCGCCAGCAGCCTTGAGACTAGCGGGAGCGATGAGCAGTTCTTC.

The chain links TRBV27 to TRBJ2-7; possibly TRBD2 for D (5 bases). V dropped 8 bases and J dropped 3 bases, with 11 bases sitting between them. Germline assignment: CDR1 MNHEY and CDR2 SMNVEV (reference sequence). CDR3 length equals 12 residues. The CDR3 DNA is TGTGCCAGCCTGGGAGCAGGCTACGAGCAGTACTTC. As protein: CASLGAGYEQYF.

This rearrangement joins TRBV28 to TRBJ2-7; D is unresolved. CDR3 length equals 15 residues. Germline CDR1 reads MDHEN; CDR2 reads SYDVKM. V lost 6 bases to trimming and J lost 0 bases, with 15 bases between them. The CDR3 protein is CASSPSRVYSYEQYF. In nucleotides, the CDR3 is TGTGCCAGCAGCCCTTCCCGGGTCTACTCCTACGAGCAGTACTTC.

This chain links TRBV7-9 with TRBJ2-2, with D possibly TRBD1 on 6 matching bases. Per germline, CDR1 SEHNR and CDR2 FQNEAQ (reference sequence). The germline V and J ends were trimmed by 6 bases and 0 bases, with 11 bases remaining between them. The CDR3 loop spans 15 amino acids. CDR3 nucleotides: TGTGCCAGCAGAGACAGGTTCGCGAACACCGGGGAGCTGTTTTTT. It encodes CASRDRFANTGELFF.

The rearrangement joins TRBV6-1 to TRBJ2-5, with D perhaps matching TRBD2 (6 bases). CDR3 size: 12 residues. Per germline, CDR1 MNHNS and CDR2 SASEGT. V dropped 2 bases and J dropped 7 bases, with 8 bases sitting between them. In nucleotides, the CDR3 is TGTGCCAGCAGTGAACTGGGAGGGACCCAGTACTTC. Amino acid sequence: CASSELGGTQYF.

V gene TRBV15 combines with J gene TRBJ2-3, with 7 bases that match TRBD2. This CDR3 spans 16 amino acids. The junction had 9 bases not matched to a gene; V was cut back by 5 bases and J by 1 base. Germline V lookup: CDR1 LNHNV, CDR2 YYDKDF (reference sequence). The CDR3 bases are TGTGCCACCAGCCGGGGACTACAGGTGGGCACAGATACGCAGTATTTT. Protein product: CATSRGLQVGTDTQYF.

J is TRBJ2-2 and V is TRBV27; D possibly corresponds to TRBD2 (5 bases). Germline V CDR1 and CDR2: MNHEY, SMNVEV (reference sequence). This CDR3 spans 16 amino acids. Trimming removed 8 bases at V and 4 bases at J, with 20 bases between. The CDR3 region is CASRGSLDRITGELFF. The CDR3 DNA reads TGTGCCAGCCGAGGGAGCCTAGATAGAATCACCGGGGAGCTGTTTTTT.

The table lists this clone with a few counts. This same CDR3 is encoded by further DNA sequences in the sample. This chain links TRBV7-9 with TRBJ2-1, with 8 bases aligning to TRBD2. Losses at the gene ends were 0 bases for V and 2 bases for J; bases not matched to a gene: 3. This CDR3 comprises 16 residues. Germline lookup yields CDR1 SEHNR and CDR2 FQNEAQ (reference sequence). Here the CDR3 DNA reads TGTGCCAGCAGCTTAGCCTTAGCGGGAACCTACAATGAGCAGTTCTTC. Its translation: CASSLALAGTYNEQFF.

This chain links TRBV14 with TRBJ2-7, with TRBD1 matching over 10 bases. Per the germline V gene, CDR1 is SGHDN and CDR2 is FVKESK. The junction had 9 bases not matched to a gene; V was cut back by 5 bases and J by 5 bases. The CDR3 sequence is 15 residues long. CDR3 residues: CASSELTGGADEQYF. The CDR3 DNA sequence: TGTGCCAGCAGCGAATTGACAGGGGGCGCGGACGAGCAGTACTTC.

V gene TRBV19 combines with J gene TRBJ2-5; D might be TRBD2 (5 bases). Germline CDR1 is LNHDA and CDR2 is SQIVND (reference sequence). V shed 1 base and J shed 4 bases, with 13 bases lying between them. The CDR3 loop spans 15 amino acids. This CDR3 is CASSIGFEGAETQYF. CDR3 nucleotide sequence: TGTGCCAGTAGTATAGGGTTTGAGGGAGCAGAGACCCAGTACTTC.

The CDR3 protein is CASGGGPYNEQFF. The DNA of the CDR3 is TGTGCCAGCGGGGGGGGTCCCTACAATGAGCAGTTCTTC. V gene TRBV2 combines with J gene TRBJ2-1, with TRBD2 matching over 7 bases. Germline V gene lookup returns CDR1 SNHLY and CDR2 FYNNEI. The ends lost 8 bases at V and 2 bases at J; junction bases unmatched: 3. The CDR3 consists of 13 residues.

The gene calls are TRBV10-3 and TRBJ1-5, with a possible D match to TRBD1 (6 bases). The CDR3 runs to 17 residues. The V and J ends lost 0 bases and 1 base respectively, with 13 bases between them. CDR1 ENHRY and CDR2 SYGVKD come from the germline V gene. The DNA for the CDR3 is TGTGCCATCAGTGAGTCAAACCCAGGGGCGAGCAATCAGCCCCAGCATTTT. It is translated as CAISESNPGASNQPQHF.

The chain joins TRBV5-1 to TRBJ2-7, with no clear D. CDR3 size: 14 residues. With 0 bases removed from V and 1 base from J, the gap between germline ends came to 8 bases. Germline V gene sequence: CDR1 SGHRS, CDR2 YFSETQ. DNA of the CDR3: TGCGCCAGCAGCTTGGCCCAGATTTCCTACGAGCAGTACTTC. This sequence encodes CASSLAQISYEQYF.

V usage is TRBV29-1 and J usage is TRBJ1-1; D is uncertain. V lost 7 bases, J lost 1 base, and 16 bases lay in between. Germline V lookup: CDR1 SQVTM, CDR2 ANQGSEA. This CDR3 spans 14 amino acids. The CDR3 DNA reads as TGCAGCGCCGTCGGCGGGCTCGAGAACACTGAAGCTTTCTTT. Its protein is CSAVGGLENTEAFF.

V usage is TRBV6-1 and J usage is TRBJ1-2, with D tentatively TRBD1 (6 bases). Looked up from germline, CDR1 is MNHNS and CDR2 is SASEGT. Trimming cost V 0 bases and J 7 bases, with 12 bases left between them. There are 14 residues in the CDR3. CDR3 sequence: CASSEANRDSGYTF. DNA of the CDR3: TGTGCCAGCAGTGAAGCAAACAGGGATTCTGGCTACACCTTC.

CDR3 in amino acids: CASSRQYQETQYF. Here the CDR3 DNA reads TGTGCCAGCAGCCGACAGTACCAAGAGACCCAGTACTTC. J is TRBJ2-5 and V is TRBV14, with D maybe TRBD1 (5 bases). This CDR3 comprises 13 residues. Germline assignment: CDR1 SGHDN and CDR2 FVKESK. Trimming removed 4 bases from V and 0 bases from J, with 6 bases in between.

The gene calls are TRBV28 and TRBJ2-3; D possibly corresponds to TRBD2 (5 bases). The CDR3 totals 14 residues. Germline CDR1 is MDHEN and CDR2 is SYDVKM. V was trimmed by 3 bases and J by 2 bases, leaving 9 bases between them. CDR3 DNA sequence: TGTGCCAGCAGTTTTCGGGGTTACACAGATACGCAGTATTTT. Encoded protein: CASSFRGYTDTQYF.

V is TRBV18 and J is TRBJ1-1, with TRBD1 matching over 8 bases. The CDR3 is 16 residues long. Germline values: CDR1 KGHSH, CDR2 LQKENI. Germline trimming cut 2 bases from V and 3 bases from J; bases unmatched to any gene: 8. CDR3 sequence: CASSPGQGARDTEAFF. In DNA, the CDR3 is TGTGCCAGCTCACCAGGGCAGGGGGCCAGGGACACTGAAGCTTTCTTT. The full variable domain, completed using reference TRBV18 and TRBJ1-1, is NAGVMQNPRHLVRRRGQEARLRCSPMKGHSHVYWYRQLPEEGLKFMVYLQKENIIDESGMPKERFSAEFPKEGPSILRIQQVVRGDSAAYFCASSPGQGARDTEAFFGQGTRLTVV.

The V gene is TRBV28, the J gene TRBJ2-7; D call uncertain. Trimming cost V 3 bases and J 3 bases, with 9 bases left between them. Germline V lookup: CDR1 MDHEN, CDR2 SYDVKM. The CDR3 extends over 13 amino acids. The DNA of the CDR3 is TGTGCCAGCAGTTTCGGTCGGAGCTACGAGCAGTACTTC. Translating gives CASSFGRSYEQYF. The whole variable domain, remainder taken from reference TRBV28 and TRBJ2-7, is DVKVTQSSRYLVKRTGEKVFLECVQDMDHENMFWYRQDPGLGLRLIYFSYDVKMKEKGDIPEGYSVSREKKERFSLILESASTNQTSMYLCASSFGRSYEQYFGPGTRLTVT.

V usage is TRBV28 and J usage is TRBJ2-7, with TRBD2 identical over 9 bases. The V segment lost 5 bases and the J segment 6 bases; nucleotides outside the gene matches: 8. The CDR3 contains 14 residues. CDR1 is MDHEN and CDR2 is SYDVKM in the germline V gene. CDR3 DNA sequence: TGTGCCAGCAGTCCGGGACTAGCCCTACGCGAGCAGTACTTC. This codes for CASSPGLALREQYF.

This clone was detected a few times. The chain employs TRBV28 and TRBJ1-5; 9 nucleotides agree with TRBD1. The germline V gene encodes CDR1 MDHEN and CDR2 SYDVKM. J gave up 6 bases and V 6 bases, and 12 bases lay outside the gene matches. The CDR3 sequence is 16 residues long. This CDR3 is CASSPGTGYFGQPQHF. CDR3 nucleotides: TGTGCCAGCAGCCCCGGGACAGGGTACTTTGGTCAGCCCCAGCATTTT.